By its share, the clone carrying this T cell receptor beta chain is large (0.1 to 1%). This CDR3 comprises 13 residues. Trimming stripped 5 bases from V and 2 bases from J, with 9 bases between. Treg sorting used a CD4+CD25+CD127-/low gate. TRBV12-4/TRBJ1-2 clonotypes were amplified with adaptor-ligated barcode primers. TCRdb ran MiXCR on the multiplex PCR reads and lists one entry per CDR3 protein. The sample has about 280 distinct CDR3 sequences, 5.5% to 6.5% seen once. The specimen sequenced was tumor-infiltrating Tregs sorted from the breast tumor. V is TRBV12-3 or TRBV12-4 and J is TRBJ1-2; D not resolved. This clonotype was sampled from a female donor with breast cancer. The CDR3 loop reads CASSPDRNYGYTF. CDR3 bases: TGTGCCAGCAGTCCCGACCGAAACTATGGCTACACCTTC.